These 24 T cell receptor beta chains share one sample of origin, sequenced in a study of blood T cells in healthy people across ages. The second PCR ran roughly 7 to 11 cycles with a sample-barcoded 5' primer and J-beta primers. TCRdb analysed the 5' RACE reads with MiXCR anew, one entry per CDR3 protein. The data contain approximately 1.5 million distinct CDR3 sequences, roughly 43% of them seen just once; the ten biggest clones take up about 4.1%. Sequenced input: blood. These receptors were taken from a young woman in good health.

This clonotype was seen more than once but under ten times. The V and J genes are TRBV20-1 and TRBJ2-5; 7 bases agree with TRBD2. The closer fit of TRBJ2-7 to the DNA end suggests the J call may be wrong. Germline V gene lookup returns CDR1 DFQATT and CDR2 SNEGSKA (reference sequence). This CDR3 spans 15 amino acids. CDR3 protein: CSAYETSRLSGEQYF. The DNA of the CDR3 is TGCAGTGCCTACGAGACTAGCAGGTTAAGTGGCGAGCAGTACTTC.

The chain employs TRBV24-1 and TRBJ2-5; 8 bases line up with TRBD1. The CDR3 has 15 amino acids. CDR1 KGHDR and CDR2 SFDVKD come from the germline V gene. V gave up 3 bases and J gave up 6 bases; unmatched junction bases: 8. CDR3 sequence (DNA): TGTGCCACCAGTGATCCGGGGACAGGTCATCAGACCCAGTACTTC. Amino acid sequence: CATSDPGTGHQTQYF.

The chain combines TRBV13 with TRBJ2-4; TRBD2 is a possible D gene (6 bases). The end of the DNA fits TRBJ2-7 better, so the J call may be wrong. This CDR3 has 14 residues. The germline V gene encodes CDR1 PRHDT and CDR2 FYEKMQ (reference sequence). This CDR3 reads CASSSRRGGYEQYF. In DNA, the CDR3 is TGTGCCAGCAGCTCCCGGAGGGGCGGCTACGAGCAGTACTTC.

V usage is TRBV20-1 and J usage is TRBJ2-1, with D perhaps matching TRBD1 or TRBD2 (5 bases each). The CDR3 has 16 residues. Germline lookup yields CDR1 DFQATT and CDR2 SNEGSKA (reference sequence). Trimming left V 3 bases short and J 3 bases short, with 18 bases between. The CDR3 DNA sequence: TGCAGTGCTAGCGGGACGAGAACCGGAGACTACAATGAGCAGTTCTTC. It specifies CSASGTRTGDYNEQFF.

This chain links TRBV4-1 with TRBJ2-1; TRBD2 agrees at 10 bases. The CDR3 loop spans 17 amino acids. J gave up 3 bases and V 4 bases, and 9 bases lay outside the gene matches. Germline assignment: CDR1 MGHRA and CDR2 YSYEKL. The DNA of the CDR3 is TGCGCCAGCAGCCCCGGAGCCGGGACTAGCGACTACAATGAGCAGTTCTTC. The encoded protein is CASSPGAGTSDYNEQFF.

The rearrangement uses TRBV21-1 and TRBJ2-1; the tabulated D call, TRBD1, remains unverified against the DNA. TRBV21-1 has pseudogene status. There are 15 residues in the CDR3. CDR3 region: CASSKGQGAHNEQFF. CDR3 DNA sequence: TGTGCCAGCAGCAAAGGACAGGGGGCCCACAATGAGCAGTTCTTC.

This clonotype was counted a few times. The chain employs TRBV7-9 and TRBJ1-1, with 7 bases that match TRBD1. Germline V CDR1 and CDR2: SEHNR, FQNEAQ (reference sequence). This CDR3 has 13 residues. Unmatched junction bases numbered 1, after V lost 2 bases and J lost 4 bases. In DNA form, the CDR3 reads TGTGCCAGCAGCTTAAAGGGGGCCACTGAAGCTTTCTTT. This translates into CASSLKGATEAFF.

The table lists this clonotype with a few counts. The genes are TRBV12-3 or TRBV12-4 and TRBJ2-5; maybe TRBD1 (6 bases). The CDR3 length is 13 residues. V lost 6 bases to trimming and J lost 4 bases, with 12 bases between them. CDR3 bases: TGTGCCAGCAGGATTACAGGGAGAGAGACCCAGTACTTC. Residues: CASRITGRETQYF.

The chain links TRBV6-2 or TRBV6-3 to TRBJ2-7, with D uncertain. CDR1 and CDR2 (germline): MNHEY, SVGEGT. The CDR3 loop spans 17 amino acids. V was shortened by 2 bases and J by 5 bases, with 22 bases between the two germline ends. The CDR3 bases are TGTGCCAGCAGTTACACCCTAGTGAGCAGGTCGAAAGACGAGCAGTACTTC. It codes for CASSYTLVSRSKDEQYF.

A word on this clonotype: A much larger clone lies one base from this, so it may be a read error. The chain joins TRBV7-9 to TRBJ2-3; no clear D gene. This CDR3 is built from 15 residues. V was cut by 1 base and J by 2 bases, with 10 bases left in between. Germline V gene data show CDR1 as SEHNR and CDR2 as FQNEAQ (reference sequence). CDR3 coding DNA: TGTGCCAGCAGCTTAGTTGCCGCTTTCACAGATACGCAGTATTTT. This sequence encodes CASSLVAAFTDTQYF.

The chain recombines TRBV4-3 with TRBJ2-2; TRBD2 matches 11 bases. The CDR3 is 18 residues long. CDR1 and CDR2 (germline): LGHNA, YSLEER. Trimming took 0 bases from V and 8 from J; bases not matched to a gene: 11. Written as DNA, the CDR3 is TGCGCCAGCAGCCAAGAAGGACTAGCGGGCCCCTTTGGGGGGGAGCTGTTTTTT. Its protein is CASSQEGLAGPFGGELFF.

J is TRBJ2-1 and V is TRBV14, with 8 bases lining up with TRBD2. CDR3 length: 12 residues. V was clipped by 2 bases and J by 14 bases; unmatched bases: 5. CDR1 and CDR2 from the germline V gene are SGHDN and FVKESK. The CDR3 coding sequence is TGTGCCAGCAGCCAAACCGGGACTAGAAAGTTCTTC. The encoded protein is CASSQTGTRKFF.

In the case of this clonotype: One end of the junction is discordant with germline, which a read error may explain. The rearrangement uses TRBV2 and TRBJ1-5; weak D call: TRBD1 (5 bases). The CDR3 length is 14 residues. The germline V gene has CDR1 SNHLY and CDR2 FYNNEI. In nucleotides, the CDR3 is TGTACCAGCAGTGGGGGACGGCTCAATCAGCCCCAGCATTTT. This translates into CTSSGGRLNQPQHF.

The rearrangement joins TRBV9 to TRBJ1-2, with D tentatively TRBD1 (5 bases). V dropped 6 bases and J dropped 6 bases, with 9 bases sitting between them. Germline V CDR1 and CDR2: SGDLS, YYNGEE. This CDR3 has 11 amino acids. CDR3 sequence (DNA): TGTGCCAGCAAGGGGCAGGATGGCTACACCTTC. It translates to CASKGQDGYTF.

The genes are TRBV12-3 or TRBV12-4 and TRBJ1-4; possible D gene TRBD1, 5 bases. This CDR3 has 15 amino acids. With 2 bases removed from V and 3 bases from J, the gap between germline ends came to 10 bases. The CDR3 reads CASSLRRTPNEKLFF. CDR3 nucleotides: TGTGCCAGCAGTTTAAGGCGGACACCTAATGAAAAACTGTTTTTT.

In this sample, this clonotype turned up a few times. V is TRBV7-2 and J is TRBJ2-3, with 7 bases lining up with TRBD2. Germline loops: CDR1 SGHTA, CDR2 FQGNSA. The CDR3 has 14 amino acids. The V and J ends lost 8 bases and 4 bases, in that order; junction bases with no gene match: 9. The CDR3 region has the DNA TGTGCCAGCGCCGCGACTAGCCGCTCAGATACGCAGTATTTT. Amino acids: CASAATSRSDTQYF.

This clonotype was picked up one time. This sequence joins TRBV12-3 or TRBV12-4 and TRBJ2-7; 9 bases fit TRBD1. V was clipped by 5 bases and J by 5 bases; unmatched bases: 16. The CDR3 sequence is 17 residues long. The CDR3 loop reads CASSQPAGTGRWDEQYF. The CDR3 coding sequence is TGTGCCAGCAGTCAACCTGCCGGGACAGGGCGGTGGGACGAGCAGTACTTC.

The rearrangement links TRBV27 to TRBJ1-5; 7 bases are shared with TRBD1. The trim removed 6 bases at V and 0 bases at J, leaving 14 bases unmatched. The CDR3 length is 18 residues. Germline CDR1 reads MNHEY; CDR2 reads SMNVEV (reference sequence). CDR3 DNA: TGTGCCAGCAGCCTAAAGGCCAGGGGGAGATATAGCAATCAGCCCCAGCATTTT. It is translated as CASSLKARGRYSNQPQHF.

This clonotype has more than one count but fewer than ten. The chain is built from TRBV4-1 and TRBJ2-2, with 11 bases lining up with TRBD2. Germline CDR1 reads MGHRA; CDR2 reads YSYEKL. There are 15 residues in the CDR3. V shed 3 bases, J shed 3 bases, and the junction held 0 bases outside the gene matches. The CDR3 is CASSHSGGDTGELFF. Here the CDR3 DNA reads TGCGCCAGCAGCCATAGCGGGGGGGACACCGGGGAGCTGTTTTTT.

This clonotype was observed a handful of times. The V call is TRBV27, the J call TRBJ1-6; D unclear. The germline V gene has CDR1 MNHEY and CDR2 SMNVEV (reference sequence). Trimming took off 8 bases at V and 10 bases at J, with 12 bases between the two ends. The CDR3 sequence is 12 residues long. CDR3 nucleotides: TGTGCCAGCTCCGGTCTATGGTCACCCCTCCACTTT. It is translated as CASSGLWSPLHF.

The V gene is TRBV29-1, the J gene TRBJ2-7, with D possibly being TRBD1 (6 bases). The CDR3 loop spans 13 amino acids. The V end was cut by 7 bases, the J end by 0 bases, with 13 bases between. The germline gives CDR1 SQVTM, CDR2 ANQGSEA. CDR3 coding DNA: TGCAGCGCCTCGGGACAATTCTCCTACGAGCAGTACTTC. It translates to CSASGQFSYEQYF.

The chain uses TRBV7-2 and TRBJ2-7; D not certain. The CDR3 covers 13 residues. V gave up 5 bases and J gave up 3 bases, with 11 bases separating them. Germline V gives CDR1 SGHTA, CDR2 FQGNSA. CDR3 amino acids: CASSPTLYYEQYF. DNA of the CDR3: TGTGCCAGCAGCCCGACCCTCTACTACGAGCAGTACTTC.

The chain carries TRBV11-2 and TRBJ2-1; no definite D call. V dropped 1 base and J dropped 2 bases, with 6 bases sitting between them. In germline, CDR1 is SGHAT, CDR2 FQNNGV. The CDR3 is made up of 14 amino acids. CDR3 DNA: TGTGCCAGCAGCTTAGTACAGACCTACAATGAGCAGTTCTTC. It is translated as CASSLVQTYNEQFF.

A few counts support this clonotype. The V gene is TRBV6-6, the J gene TRBJ1-1, with unresolved D. The CDR3 extends over 14 amino acids. CDR1 is MNHNY, CDR2 SVGAGI, per germline (reference sequence). The V end lost 3 bases, the J end lost 1 base, and 9 bases lay between the germline ends. The CDR3 coding sequence is TGTGCCAGCAGTTATGAGGGTACGAACACTGAAGCTTTCTTT. Encoded protein: CASSYEGTNTEAFF.